The rows below give T cell receptor beta chains drawn from one sample of a study of cytomegalovirus exposure and HLA in healthy donors. Sequenced by immunoSEQ multiplex PCR; TCRdb stores in-frame clones only, minus some. The data hold 120,000 or so clones, with roughly 80% observed a single time. Sequencing input: PBMCs. Receptor source: a woman under 30 in good health and CMV-seronegative. Each CDR3 is given with its conserved first and last residue.

j_gene | v_gene | CDR3aa
TRBJ1-2 | TRBV5-8 | CASSSQGNYGYTF
TRBJ1-5 | TRBV21-1 | CASSKLLGRRQGQNQPQHF
TRBJ1-3 | TRBV5-1 | CASSLAQGAGNTIYF
TRBJ2-4 | TRBV2 | CASRDSEAKNIQYF
TRBJ2-1 | TRBV7-9 | CASSPRTSLNEQFF
TRBJ2-5 | TRBV7-2 | CASSSRQTHREYF
TRBJ1-1 | TRBV18 | CASSLGTVSMNTEAFF
TRBJ1-1 | TRBV9 | CASSTNRADYSIANTEAFF
TRBJ1-1 | TRBV7-9 | CASSLGWNTEAFF
TRBJ2-5 | TRBV28 | CASSTTTGTGETQYF
TRBJ2-1 | TRBV5-1 | CASSLVAAAYNEQFF
TRBJ2-3 | TRBV6-5 | CASSRGLLDTQYF
TRBJ1-1 | TRBV6-5 | CASRYRGYMNTEAFF
TRBJ1-4 | TRBV25-1 | CASSETGNTNEKLFF
TRBJ1-2 | TRBV7-9 | CASSQQGAGYGYTF
TRBJ2-1 | TRBV15 | CATSRDQAGGPDEQFF
TRBJ2-2 | TRBV6-4 | CASRLAEGVGELFF
TRBJ2-5 | TRBV21-1 | CASKPWQGQETQYF
TRBJ2-2 | TRBV6-4 | CASSEKGVNTGELFF
TRBJ2-7 | TRBV5-1 | CASSLGRGMSSYEQYF
TRBJ2-7 | TRBV4-2 | CASSQGRGPGEQYF
TRBJ1-1 | TRBV25-1 | CASRQGPGGVNTEAFF
TRBJ1-5 | TRBV6-1 | CASGLASGEQPQHF
TRBJ2-7 | TRBV19 | CASSMGTDYEQYF
TRBJ1-1 | TRBV9 | CASSPWGQGNTEAFF
- | TRBV5-1 | CASSFNRGGYEQYF
TRBJ2-4 | TRBV7-2 | CASSLNPGAAKNIQYF
TRBJ2-7 | TRBV5-4 | CASSPLGLAGADSYEQYF